This T cell receptor (beta chain) was profiled in a study of T cell repertoires in cytomegalovirus infection (dated by TCRdb to the late 2010s). Turning to the overall study: Donor HLA type was relevant to the analysis, as public TCR beta signatures indicated carriage of CMV infection together with the matching HLA type.

Sequencing instrument: Illumina HiSeq 1500. The raw public data were reprocessed by TCRdb itself: fastp quality trimming at Q25, MiXCR clonotype calling, in-frame beta chains only. Rows are unified per CDR3 protein, each entry keeping the most common DNA and genes. The sample includes about 490,000 distinct CDR3 sequences, with more than 20% observed a single time. The ten largest clones add up to less than 15% of the sample. Summary of the overall study and its limitations: The ex vivo response was dominated by HLA-C-restricted CMV-specific TCR beta clonotypes, which also provided the single most frequent clonotype in two of eight donors. In both this cohort and an independent 352-donor cohort, the cumulative frequency of public TCR beta family members distinguished carriers of CMV infection plus the relevant HLA type.

The germline V gene (reference sequence) gives CDR1 as LGHDT and CDR2 as YNNKEL. The V and J ends are trimmed by 0 bases and 5 bases, leaving 11 bases between them. The CDR3 goes from the cysteine to the phenylalanine over 15 residues. The DNA shown is the 45-base CDR3, in frame from base 1. To note about this clonotype: The target of this receptor is not known. No base quality values were provided; no much bigger clone lies one nucleotide off.

The chain uses TRBV3-1 and TRBJ2-1; the D call is possibly TRBD1 or TRBD2, each sharing 6 bases. The sample was PBMCs. The receptor was isolated from a human donor in good health (CMV status not recorded). Some clones in this sample may be carry-over from other donors' samples. CDR3 protein: CASSQDPGADNEQFF. In nucleotides, the sequence is TGTGCCAGCAGCCAAGATCCGGGGGCTGACAATGAGCAGTTCTTC.